This T cell receptor beta chain appears in the sequencing data of a study of blood T cells in healthy people across ages. Extractions gave at least 5 micrograms of total RNA per sample. Primed by a sample-barcoded 5' primer and a J-beta primer mix, a second PCR proceeded for 7 to 11 cycles. TCRdb re-called the 5' RACE reads through MiXCR, storing one row per CDR3 protein. The table has approximately 770,000 distinct CDR3 sequences, roughly 60% seen once; the top ten hold around 20%. There are 13 residues in the CDR3. Germline assignment: CDR1 LGHNA and CDR2 YSLEER. V gave up 1 base and J gave up 8 bases, with 8 bases separating them.

The chain links TRBV4-3 to TRBJ1-4; maybe TRBD1 (5 bases). The sequence derives from a young man in good health. The sample comprised blood. The CDR3 protein is CASSQGEGEKLFF. The CDR3 nucleotides are TGCGCCAGCAGCCAAGGAGAGGGGGAAAAACTGTTTTTT.